These 30 T cell receptor beta chains share one sample of origin, sequenced in a study of tumor-infiltrating lymphocytes in primary liver carcinoma. Starting material for RNA and DNA co-extraction consisted of about 17-34 mg of unsorted bulk tissue. The authors made TCR beta cDNA from 400 to 550 ng total RNA with a constant-region primer. Employing slightly modified ARM-PCR, three nested multiplex PCR rounds were run, and these gave rise to the TCR beta libraries. Both of the initial two PCR rounds ran for nine to eleven cycles and employed TRBV1-TRBV30 forward primers alongside a C-beta reverse primer. TCRdb re-analysed the multiplex PCR reads in MiXCR, keeping a single row per CDR3 protein. Of 55,000 to 65,000 distinct CDR3 sequences in the sample, approximately 70% were seen once. The sequencing input was liver tumor tissue from sampling region 2. Subset described: tumor region T2, inferior pole. The receptors derive from a man aged 35-49 years with primary liver carcinoma and hepatitis B virus infection.

This clonotype was counted a few times. The CDR3 carries no conserved terminal phenylalanine or tryptophan, so it likely arises from a read error. V is TRBV4-3 and J is TRBJ2-3, with D possibly matching TRBD2 (6 bases). In germline, CDR1 is LGHNA, CDR2 YSLEER. The CDR3 length is 13 residues. V lost 2 bases, J lost 6 bases, and 9 bases lay in between. CDR3 nucleotide sequence: TGCGCCAGCAGCCAATACGCGGGGGATACGCAGTATTTA. Translating gives CASSQYAGDTQYL.

This clonotype was recorded a few times. The chain recombines TRBV4-2 with TRBJ2-3; the D gene could be TRBD1 or TRBD2 (5 bases each). The CDR3 length is 15 residues. The germline V and J ends were trimmed by 5 bases and 0 bases, with 12 bases remaining between them. Germline CDR1 is LGHNA and CDR2 is YNFKEQ. In DNA, the CDR3 is TGTGCCAGCAGCGGTTTTGAGGGGAGCACAGATACGCAGTATTTT. Translating gives CASSGFEGSTDTQYF.

About this clonotype itself: This clone may be a read error of a much larger clone one base away. The chain combines TRBV7-9 with TRBJ1-2, with 7 bases fitting TRBD1. The germline gives CDR1 SEHNR, CDR2 FQNEAQ (reference sequence). This CDR3 has 18 residues. CDR3 protein: CASSLGGLQGTTNYDYTF. CDR3 sequence (DNA): TGTGCCAGCAGCTTAGGAGGCCTACAGGGGACAACTAACTATGACTACACCTTC.

This clonotype was counted between two and nine times. A much larger clone lies a single base off, so this may be a read error. The V gene is TRBV5-6, the J gene TRBJ2-2; D not certain. V was clipped by 4 bases and J by 7 bases, with 11 bases between them. The length of the CDR3 is 13 residues. The V gene's germline CDR1 is SGHDT and CDR2 YYEEEE. CDR3 residues: CASSPIYIGELFF. The CDR3, as DNA: TGTGCCAGCAGCCCGATTTACATCGGGGAGCTGTTTTTT.

This clonotype was detected once. A junction boundary mismatches the germline segment, possibly from a read error. This chain joins TRBV7-9 and TRBJ2-1, with a weak D call TRBD1 (6 bases). This CDR3 is 17 amino acids long. The germline gives CDR1 SEHNR, CDR2 FQNEAQ (reference sequence). The CDR3 loop reads CASSLPYQGPKTYEQIF. CDR3 sequence (DNA): TGTGCCAGCAGCTTACCATATCAGGGGCCTAAAACATATGAGCAGATCTTT.

Concerning this clonotype: Compared with germline, one end of the junction differs, possibly owing to a read error. The J gene is TRBJ2-2, the V gene TRBV4-1; D is unclear. Germline CDR1 MGHRA, CDR2 YSYEKL. This CDR3 contains 18 residues. The DNA for the CDR3 is TGCGCCAGCTGCCAAGATCGGCGCTTTGAGGTGTTAACCGGGGAGCTGTTTTTT. Encoded protein: CASCQDRRFEVLTGELFF.

This clonotype was counted a few times. This rearrangement joins TRBV18 to TRBJ2-7, with 12 positions matching TRBD1. Germline assignment: CDR1 KGHSH and CDR2 LQKENI. Trimming at V came to 0 bases and at J to 5 bases, leaving 2 bases not matched to a gene. The CDR3 consists of 15 residues. For the CDR3, the DNA is TGTGCCAGCTCACCACCGGGACAGGGGGCCCACGAGCAGTACTTC. Its translation is CASSPPGQGAHEQYF. The full variable domain, rest sourced from reference TRBV18 and TRBJ2-7, is NAGVMQNPRHLVRRRGQEARLRCSPMKGHSHVYWYRQLPEEGLKFMVYLQKENIIDESGMPKERFSAEFPKEGPSILRIQQVVRGDSAAYFCASSPPGQGAHEQYFGPGTRLTVT.

Concerning this clonotype: At one end the junction does not follow the germline gene, possibly because of a read error. The chain combines TRBV29-1 with TRBJ1-2; unclear D gene. Germline V gene lookup returns CDR1 SQVTM and CDR2 ANQGSEA. The CDR3 totals 15 residues. The CDR3 sequence is CSIEEERVLPYGYTF. The DNA for the CDR3 is TGCAGCATTGAAGAGGAACGGGTGCTACCTTATGGCTACACCTTC.

The rearrangement uses TRBV11-2 and TRBJ2-3; TRBD1 matches 8 bases. Per germline, CDR1 SGHAT and CDR2 FQNNGV. V was pared by 7 bases and J by 4 bases, with 13 bases of the junction left unmatched. The CDR3 covers 16 residues. The CDR3 sequence: CASNSTRLQGADTQYF. Here the CDR3 DNA reads TGTGCCAGCAACTCAACCCGGTTACAGGGGGCAGATACGCAGTATTTT.

Note on this clonotype: Its ends do not fully match the called genes, so a read error is possible. The rearrangement uses TRBV7-3 and TRBJ1-6, with TRBD1 matching 8 bases. Germline CDR1 and CDR2: SGHTA and FQGTGA. CDR3 length equals 13 residues. This CDR3 reads CVSSQTGDSPLHF. Written as DNA, the CDR3 is TGTGTCAGCAGCCAGACAGGGGATTCACCCCTCCACTTT. Looking up the rest from reference TRBV7-3 and TRBJ1-6 gives the full variable domain: GAGVSQTPSNKVTEKGKYVELRCDPISGHTALYWYRQSLGQGPEFLIYFQGTGAADDSGLPNDRFFAVRPEGSVSTLKIQRTERGDSAVYLCVSSQTGDSPLHFGNGTRLTVT.

Concerning this clonotype itself: The junction differs from germline at one of its ends, possibly a read error. This rearrangement joins TRBV10-1 to TRBJ2-4; D gene ambiguous. Germline values: CDR1 WNHNN, CDR2 SYGVQD (reference sequence). The CDR3 totals 14 residues. CDR3 nucleotide sequence: TGCGCCAGCAGTGAGTCGGGTGGAGACCACATTCAATACTTC. This translates into CASSESGGDHIQYF.

This clonotype is medium-sized (0.01 to 0.1%) by share. This rearrangement joins TRBV11-2 to TRBJ2-7; no definite D call. This CDR3 has 15 amino acids. The V gene's germline CDR1 is SGHAT and CDR2 FQNNGV. Trimming left V 5 bases short and J 6 bases short, with 20 bases between. The CDR3 loop is CASSPPRTGRGEQYF. The CDR3 coding sequence is TGTGCCAGCAGCCCCCCCCGGACCGGTAGAGGCGAGCAGTACTTC.

With regard to this clonotype: One end of the junction does not line up with germline, which may come from a read error. The rearrangement links TRBV10-3 to TRBJ1-3; maybe TRBD1 (5 bases). CDR3 length: 15 residues. Per germline, CDR1 ENHRY and CDR2 SYGVKD. CDR3 region: CASTRDLSSGNTINF. In DNA form, the CDR3 reads TGTGCCAGTACAAGGGACTTGAGCTCTGGAAACACCATAAATTTT.

Concerning this clonotype: Its ends do not fully match the called genes, so a read error is possible. This chain connects TRBV11-2 to TRBJ2-5; the D call may be TRBD1 or TRBD2 (5 bases each). Germline V gives CDR1 SGHAT, CDR2 FQNNGV. The CDR3 runs to 12 residues. CDR3 protein: CPRSSHLGVVAF. CDR3 nucleotides: TGTCCCAGAAGCTCGCACTTGGGGGTGGTCGCCTTC.

This chain uses TRBV10-3 with TRBJ2-7, with 11 bases matching TRBD2. CDR3 length: 19 residues. CDR1 is ENHRY, CDR2 SYGVKD, per germline. V trimming: 7 bases; J trimming: 0 bases; junction bases outside the gene matches: 17. CDR3 region: CAITRRSGLAEEFSYEQYF. In DNA, the CDR3 is TGTGCCATCACCAGACGATCGGGACTAGCGGAAGAGTTCTCCTACGAGCAGTACTTC.

This clonotype was picked up a small number of times. Since a much larger clone is just one base distant, this may be a read error. The conserved closing phenylalanine or tryptophan is absent in this CDR3, likely reflecting a read error. The rearrangement joins TRBV6-1 to TRBJ2-1; 9 positions match TRBD1. This CDR3 spans 13 amino acids. Germline loops: CDR1 MNHNS, CDR2 SASEGT. J was trimmed by 8 bases and V by 1 base; bases with no gene match: 0. This CDR3 reads CASSEGTGDEQFL. CDR3 bases: TGTGCCAGCAGTGAAGGGACAGGGGATGAGCAGTTCTTA.

The sample holds a few counts of this clonotype. The rearrangement uses TRBV6-1 and TRBJ2-7; 12 nucleotides line up with TRBD2. The CDR3 extends over 15 amino acids. Germline V gene sequence: CDR1 MNHNS, CDR2 SASEGT. The V segment lost 6 bases and the J segment 6 bases; nucleotides outside the gene matches: 9. CDR3 in amino acids: CASRSRTSGGSEQYF. The CDR3, as DNA: TGTGCCAGCAGATCAAGAACTAGCGGGGGGTCCGAGCAGTACTTC.

The table lists this clonotype with a few counts. The junction does not match germline at one end; this may be a read error. The rearrangement joins TRBV6-5 to TRBJ1-6, with TRBD1 matching 9 bases. The CDR3 consists of 17 residues. Germline values: CDR1 MNHEY, CDR2 SVGAGI. This CDR3 is CASSYSQPWTGDSPLDF. The CDR3 DNA sequence: TGTGCCAGCAGTTACTCTCAGCCTTGGACAGGGGATTCACCCCTCGACTTC.

Note on this clonotype: The CDR3 carries no conserved terminal phenylalanine or tryptophan, so it likely arises from a read error. This chain links TRBV11-2 with TRBJ2-5; 8 bases are a match to TRBD2. CDR1 is SGHAT and CDR2 is FQNNGV in the germline V gene. The CDR3 totals 16 residues. CDR3 region: CVSGQTPGGGNETQYY. The DNA for the CDR3 is TGTGTCAGCGGCCAAACTCCTGGCGGGGGGAATGAGACCCAGTACTAC.

On this clonotype itself: Germline and junction disagree at one end, which may indicate a read error. The genes are TRBV11-1 and TRBJ2-1, with 12 bases lining up with TRBD2. This CDR3 region has 18 residues. Germline CDR1 and CDR2: SGHAT and FQDESV (reference sequence). The CDR3 DNA follows: TGTACCAGCAGCTTAAGGACACTAGCGGGAGGTTCCTACAATGAGCAGTTCTTC. Protein product: CTSSLRTLAGGSYNEQFF.

A note on this clonotype: Compared with germline, one end of the junction differs, possibly owing to a read error. CDR3 nucleotides: TGTGTCAGCAGCGAGACTTCGGGAGGAACAAATGAAAAACTGTTTTTT. This gives the protein CVSSETSGGTNEKLFF. This chain connects TRBV11-2 to TRBJ1-4; D not resolved. CDR3 size: 16 residues. The germline gives CDR1 SGHAT, CDR2 FQNNGV.

Of note for this clonotype: As the CDR3 is not closed by the conserved phenylalanine or tryptophan, this likely results from a read error. J is TRBJ2-1 and V is TRBV10-3, with TRBD1 as a possible D gene (6 bases). This CDR3 region has 15 residues. Germline CDR1 reads ENHRY; CDR2 reads SYGVKD. The V end lost 7 bases, the J end lost 12 bases, and 25 bases lay between the germline ends. CDR3 DNA sequence: TGTGCCATCAATAACCCGGGACAAGGAGGAGTTGGGCAGTTCCTC. Translation: CAINNPGQGGVGQFL.

The rearrangement uses TRBV11-1 and TRBJ2-3; D ambiguous. The V gene's germline CDR1 is SGHAT and CDR2 FQDESV (reference sequence). V was trimmed by 8 bases and J by 3 bases, leaving 18 bases between them. The CDR3 totals 15 residues. The CDR3 DNA is TGTGCCAGCTGCGAAGGTGGGGTTTTGACAGATACGCAGTATTTT. Translated, it gives CASCEGGVLTDTQYF.

This chain joins TRBV7-9 and TRBJ2-1; no clear D gene. Trimming took 1 base from V and 0 from J, leaving 1 base between them. The CDR3 runs to 13 residues. From germline, CDR1 is SEHNR and CDR2 FQNEAQ (reference sequence). In DNA, the CDR3 is TGTGCCAGCAGCTTAGGCTCCTACAATGAGCAGTTCTTC. Translating gives CASSLGSYNEQFF.

With respect to this clonotype: The conserved closing phenylalanine or tryptophan is absent in this CDR3, likely reflecting a read error. The chain is built from TRBV4-1 and TRBJ2-1, with D uncertain. Per the germline V gene, CDR1 is MGHRA and CDR2 is YSYEKL. CDR3 size: 12 residues. The CDR3 reads CASSQESNDQFL. For the CDR3, the DNA is TGCGCCAGCAGCCAAGAATCCAATGATCAGTTCCTC.

Comment on this clonotype: A much larger clone lies one base from this, so it may be a read error. This CDR3 fails to terminate in the conserved phenylalanine or tryptophan, so it likely reflects a read error. In DNA, the CDR3 is TGTGCCAGCAGTTCGGGTCGCGAGCAGTACCTC. Residues: CASSSGREQYL. The rearrangement uses TRBV6-5 and TRBJ2-7; D is uncertain. The CDR3 runs to 11 residues. Germline V gene sequence: CDR1 MNHEY, CDR2 SVGAGI. The germline V and J ends were trimmed by 4 bases and 6 bases, with 7 bases remaining between them.

Only a few counts were recorded for this clonotype. The J gene is TRBJ2-3, the V gene TRBV10-3; tentatively, D is TRBD2 (6 bases). Trimming left V 8 bases short and J 5 bases short, with 17 bases between. The CDR3 is 14 amino acids. CDR1 ENHRY and CDR2 SYGVKD come from the germline V gene. CDR3 in DNA: TGTGCCATCCGCGGTAGCGGAAGAGGAGATACGCAGTATTTT. It translates to CAIRGSGRGDTQYF.

About this clonotype: A read error may be the cause here, since a much bigger clone is one base away. The rearrangement links TRBV30 to TRBJ1-2, with 8 bases fitting TRBD1. Germline V gene sequence: CDR1 GTSNPN, CDR2 SVGIG (reference sequence). The ends lost 0 bases at V and 0 bases at J; junction bases unmatched: 3. The length of the CDR3 is 15 residues. The CDR3, as DNA: TGTGCCTGGAGTGTTGTGGACAGGGCTAACTATGGCTACACCTTC. Residues: CAWSVVDRANYGYTF.

This sequence joins TRBV6-5 and TRBJ1-4; no reliable D call. The V gene's germline CDR1 is MNHEY and CDR2 SVGAGI. V lost 0 bases, J lost 7 bases, and 12 bases lay in between. The CDR3 is made up of 15 amino acids. CDR3 in DNA: TGTGCCAGCAGTTACTCGATCCCAGGAAGTGAAAAACTGTTTTTT. Translation: CASSYSIPGSEKLFF.

The chain is built from TRBV6-5 and TRBJ2-3; 7 bases are a match to TRBD2. Germline-derived CDR1 and CDR2 are MNHEY and SVGAGI. Trimming removed 7 bases from V and 3 bases from J; junction bases left unmatched: 16. The CDR3 contains 17 residues. The CDR3 sequence: CASNEQDGRKETDTQYF. The CDR3 DNA is TGTGCCAGCAACGAACAGGACGGGAGGAAAGAGACAGATACGCAGTATTTT.